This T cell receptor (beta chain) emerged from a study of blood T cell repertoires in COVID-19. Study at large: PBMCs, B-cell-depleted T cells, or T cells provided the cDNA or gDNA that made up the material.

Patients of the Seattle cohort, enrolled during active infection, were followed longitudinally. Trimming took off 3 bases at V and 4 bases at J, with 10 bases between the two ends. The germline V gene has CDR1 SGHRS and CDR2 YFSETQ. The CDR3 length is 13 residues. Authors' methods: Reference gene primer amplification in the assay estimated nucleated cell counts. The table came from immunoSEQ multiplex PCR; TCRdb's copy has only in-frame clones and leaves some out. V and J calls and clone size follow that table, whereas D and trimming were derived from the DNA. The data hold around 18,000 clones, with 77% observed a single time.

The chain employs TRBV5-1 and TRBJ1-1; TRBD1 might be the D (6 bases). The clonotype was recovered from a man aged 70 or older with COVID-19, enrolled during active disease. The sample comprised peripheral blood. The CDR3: CASSSTGFTEAFF. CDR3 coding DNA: TGCGCCAGCAGCTCCACAGGGTTCACTGAAGCTTTCTTT.